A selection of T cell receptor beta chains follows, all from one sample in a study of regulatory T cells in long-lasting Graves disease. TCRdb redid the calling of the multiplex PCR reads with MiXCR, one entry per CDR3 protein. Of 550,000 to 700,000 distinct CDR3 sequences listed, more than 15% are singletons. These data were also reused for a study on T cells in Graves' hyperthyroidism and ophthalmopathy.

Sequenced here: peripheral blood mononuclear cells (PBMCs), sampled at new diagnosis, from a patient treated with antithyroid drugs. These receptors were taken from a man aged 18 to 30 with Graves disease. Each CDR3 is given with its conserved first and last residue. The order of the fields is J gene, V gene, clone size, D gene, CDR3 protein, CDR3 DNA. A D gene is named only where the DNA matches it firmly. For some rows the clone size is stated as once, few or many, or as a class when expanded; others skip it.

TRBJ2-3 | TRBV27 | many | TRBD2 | CASSLSATSGIFTDTQYF | TGTGCCAGCAGTTTAAGCGCAACTAGCGGGATCTTCACAGATACGCAGTATTTT
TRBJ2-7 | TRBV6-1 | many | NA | CASSEQPYEQYF | TGTGCCAGCAGTGAACAGCCCTACGAGCAGTACTTC
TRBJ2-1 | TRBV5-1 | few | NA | CASTSGPGVNEQFF | TGTGCCAGCACTTCCGGACCAGGGGTTAATGAGCAGTTCTTC
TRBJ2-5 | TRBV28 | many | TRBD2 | CASSFISGRGETQYF | TGTGCCAGCAGTTTTATCAGCGGGAGAGGGGAGACCCAGTACTTC
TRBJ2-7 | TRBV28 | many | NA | CASSSSQGHLSYEQYF | TGTGCCAGCAGCTCATCCCAGGGACACCTTTCCTACGAGCAGTACTTC
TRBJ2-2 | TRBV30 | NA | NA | CAWRPAGELFF | TGTGCCTGGAGACCAGCCGGGGAGCTGTTTTTT
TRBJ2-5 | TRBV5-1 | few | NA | CASSLGSLGGAAQETQYF | TGCGCCAGCAGCTTGGGGTCGTTGGGGGGAGCAGCACAAGAGACCCAGTACTTC
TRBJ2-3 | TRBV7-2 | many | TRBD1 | CASSDQGAYTDTQYF | TGTGCCAGCAGCGATCAGGGGGCTTACACAGATACGCAGTATTTT
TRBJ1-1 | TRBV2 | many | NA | CASSEVGGTEAFF | TGTGCCAGCAGTGAAGTAGGCGGCACTGAAGCTTTCTTT
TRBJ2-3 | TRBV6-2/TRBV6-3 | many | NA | CASSYEGINTDTQYF | TGTGCCAGCAGTTACGAAGGGATTAACACAGATACGCAGTATTTT
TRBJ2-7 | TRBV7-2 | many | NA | CASSSDGGGAYEQYF | TGTGCCAGCAGCTCGGACGGCGGAGGGGCCTACGAGCAGTACTTC
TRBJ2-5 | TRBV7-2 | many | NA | CASSPDQGGWETQYF | TGTGCCAGCAGCCCAGATCAAGGAGGCTGGGAGACCCAGTACTTC
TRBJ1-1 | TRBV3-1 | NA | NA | CASSQEGKAFF | TGTGCCAGCAGCCAAGAGGGTAAAGCTTTCTTT
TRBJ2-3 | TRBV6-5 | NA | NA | CASSYGGDYEQYFGPGTDTQYF | NA
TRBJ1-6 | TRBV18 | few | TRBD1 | CASSRDRGNSPLHF | TGTGCCAGCTCACGGGACAGGGGGAATTCACCCCTCCACTTT
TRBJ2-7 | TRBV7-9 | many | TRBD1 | CASNGQGSYEQYF | TGTGCCAGCAACGGACAGGGGTCCTACGAGCAGTACTTC
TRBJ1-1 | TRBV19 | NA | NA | CASSRGDPLNTEAFF | TGTGCCAGTAGTAGAGGGGACCCGCTTAACACTGAAGCTTTCTTT
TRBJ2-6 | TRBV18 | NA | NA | CASSPTAAGANVLTF | TGTGCCAGCTCACCCACAGCTGCCGGGGCCAACGTCCTGACTTTC
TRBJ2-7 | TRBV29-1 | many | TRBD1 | CSVSTGAYEQYF | TGCAGCGTCTCGACAGGGGCCTACGAGCAGTACTTC
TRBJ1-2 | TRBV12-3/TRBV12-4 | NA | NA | CASRPQLGLNYGYTF | TGTGCCAGCAGACCCCAGCTGGGGCTCAACTATGGCTACACCTTC
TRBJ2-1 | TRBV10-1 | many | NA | CASSATGSYNEQFF | TGCGCCAGCAGCGCCACAGGGTCCTACAATGAGCAGTTCTTC
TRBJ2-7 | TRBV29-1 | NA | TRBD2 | CSFRGGGRRSYEQYF | TGCAGCTTCCGGGGGGGTGGCAGGCGGTCCTACGAGCAGTACTTC
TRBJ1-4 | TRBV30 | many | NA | CAWEESEKLFF | TGTGCCTGGGAGGAAAGTGAAAAACTGTTTTTT
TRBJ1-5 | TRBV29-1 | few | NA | CSAGQNNQPQHF | TGCAGCGCCGGACAGAACAATCAGCCCCAGCATTTT
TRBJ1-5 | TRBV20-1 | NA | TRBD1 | CSAGQGSNQPQHF | TGCAGTGCCGGACAGGGGAGCAATCAGCCCCAGCATTTT
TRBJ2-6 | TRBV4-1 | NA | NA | CASGAGPYSGANVLTF | TGCGCCAGCGGGGCTGGGCCTTACTCTGGGGCCAACGTCCTGACTTTC
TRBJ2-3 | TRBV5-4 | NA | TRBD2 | CASSLGGLAGGMADTQYF | TGTGCCAGCAGCTTGGGGGGACTAGCGGGAGGGATGGCAGATACGCAGTATTTT
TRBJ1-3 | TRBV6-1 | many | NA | CASSLGQRNTIYF | TGTGCCAGCAGTCTCGGACAGCGCAACACCATATATTTT
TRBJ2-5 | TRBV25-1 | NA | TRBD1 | CASSEFGTGVFRETQYF | TGTGCCAGCAGTGAATTTGGGACAGGGGTTTTTCGGGAGACCCAGTACTTC
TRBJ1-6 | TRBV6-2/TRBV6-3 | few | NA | CASSPLGGGSPLHF | TGTGCCAGCAGTCCCCTTGGTGGAGGTTCACCCCTCCACTTT
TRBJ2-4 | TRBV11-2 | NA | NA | CASSSGGRGGVTKNIQYF | TGTGCCAGCAGCAGTGGGGGCCGAGGGGGAGTGACCAAAAACATTCAGTACTTC
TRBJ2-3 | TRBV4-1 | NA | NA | CASSQDFVGSHPPRDTDTQYF | TGCGCCAGCAGCCAAGATTTCGTAGGGAGCCATCCCCCACGAGACACAGATACGCAGTATTTT
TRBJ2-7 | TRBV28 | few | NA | CASSLSFREYEQYF | TGTGCCAGCAGTTTGTCTTTTAGGGAGTACGAGCAGTACTTC
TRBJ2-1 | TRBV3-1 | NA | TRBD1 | CASSQITGGSYNEQFF | TGTGCCAGCAGCCAGATCACAGGGGGGTCCTACAATGAGCAGTTCTTC
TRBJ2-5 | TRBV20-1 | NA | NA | CSARDRGETQYF | TGCAGTGCTAGAGATCGGGGAGAGACCCAGTACTTC
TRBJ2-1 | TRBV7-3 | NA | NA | CASSLSRDGDEQFF | TGTGCCAGCAGCTTGAGTCGGGACGGCGATGAGCAGTTCTTC
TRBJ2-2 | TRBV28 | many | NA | CASSLEVPTGELFF | TGTGCCAGCAGTTTAGAGGTTCCAACCGGGGAGCTGTTTTTT
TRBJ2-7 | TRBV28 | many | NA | CASTERGSYEQYF | TGTGCCAGCACCGAGAGGGGTTCCTACGAGCAGTACTTC
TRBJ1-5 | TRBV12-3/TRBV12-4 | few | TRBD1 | CASSFPQGGNQPQHF | TGTGCCAGCAGTTTCCCACAGGGGGGGAATCAGCCCCAGCATTTT
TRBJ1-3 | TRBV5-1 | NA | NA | CASSLAAVTAGNTIYF | TGCGCCAGCAGCTTGGCTGCAGTAACTGCAGGGAACACCATATATTTT
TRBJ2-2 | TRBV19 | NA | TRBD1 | CASSRTTGTGYTGELFF | TGTGCCAGTAGCCGAACAACCGGGACAGGATACACCGGGGAGCTGTTTTTT
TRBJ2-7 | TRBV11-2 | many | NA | CASSLPGSRAPYEQYF | TGTGCCAGCAGCTTACCGGGTAGCCGGGCCCCCTACGAGCAGTACTTC
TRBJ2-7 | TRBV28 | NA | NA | CASTRGRTASYEQYF | TGTGCCAGCACCCGGGGAAGGACAGCCTCCTACGAGCAGTACTTC
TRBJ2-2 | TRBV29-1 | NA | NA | CSPRVRGNTGELFF | TGCAGCCCCCGCGTCAGGGGGAACACCGGGGAGCTGTTTTTT
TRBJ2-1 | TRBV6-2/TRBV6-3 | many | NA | CASSSVGYYNEQFF | TGTGCCAGCAGTTCCGTAGGGTACTACAATGAGCAGTTCTTC
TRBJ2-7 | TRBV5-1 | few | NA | CASSLAAGTPDEQYF | TGCGCCAGCAGCTTGGCCGCCGGGACACCGGACGAGCAGTACTTC
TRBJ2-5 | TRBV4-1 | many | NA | CASSQVGLQETQYF | TGCGCCAGCAGCCAAGTAGGACTCCAAGAGACCCAGTACTTC
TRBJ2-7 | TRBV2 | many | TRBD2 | CASGIAGGPYEQYF | TGTGCCAGCGGCATAGCGGGAGGGCCCTACGAGCAGTACTTC
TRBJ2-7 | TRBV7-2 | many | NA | CASSLPLYEQYF | TGTGCCAGCAGCTTACCTCTCTACGAGCAGTACTTC
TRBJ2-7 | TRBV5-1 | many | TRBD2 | CASSPYGGAGGYEQYF | TGCGCCAGCAGCCCGTACGGGGGAGCGGGAGGCTACGAGCAGTACTTC
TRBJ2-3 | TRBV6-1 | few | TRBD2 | CASSPLGGLREAPPSTDTQYF | TGTGCCAGCTCACCCTTGGGGGGTCTACGGGAGGCCCCCCCTAGCACAGATACGCAGTATTTT
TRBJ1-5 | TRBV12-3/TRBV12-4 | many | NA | CASSLQGQPQHF | TGTGCCAGCAGTTTGCAAGGTCAGCCCCAGCATTTT
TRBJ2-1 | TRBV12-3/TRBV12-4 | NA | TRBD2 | CASSITGLNYNEQFF | TGTGCCAGCAGTATTACGGGACTAAACTACAATGAGCAGTTCTTC
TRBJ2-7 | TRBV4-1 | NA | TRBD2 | CASSKASGTLDEQYF | TGCGCCAGCAGCAAAGCTAGCGGGACGTTGGACGAGCAGTACTTC
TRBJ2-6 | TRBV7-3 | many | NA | CASSPSGANVLTF | TGTGCCAGCAGCCCTTCCGGGGCCAACGTCCTGACTTTC
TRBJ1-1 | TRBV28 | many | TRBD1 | CASSLNRGLTEAFF | TGTGCCAGCAGTTTAAACAGGGGGCTCACTGAAGCTTTCTTT
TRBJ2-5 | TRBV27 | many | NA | CASSFGGTQYF | TGTGCCAGCAGTTTCGGGGGGACCCAGTACTTC
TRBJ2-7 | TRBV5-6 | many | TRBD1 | CASRGQGVSYEQYF | TGTGCCAGCAGGGGACAGGGGGTGTCCTACGAGCAGTACTTC
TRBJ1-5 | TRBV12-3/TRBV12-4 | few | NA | CASSLVGTSPLRNQPQHF | TGTGCCAGCAGTTTAGTTGGGACATCACCCCTACGCAATCAGCCCCAGCATTTT